This passage covers 17 T cell receptor beta chains from one sample sequenced in a study of T cell changes during pregnancy in multiple sclerosis. Using immunoSEQ multiplex PCR, the repertoire was profiled, and TCRdb retains in-frame clones only, with some absent. The data contain about 100,000 clones, 85% to 95% of them singletons. This specimen consisted of peripheral blood, obtained in the second trimester of pregnancy. These receptor sequences come from a female donor with multiple sclerosis, enrolled in a pregnancy study.

The chain carries TRBV10-3 and TRBJ1-1; 12 nucleotides match TRBD1. The trim removed 5 bases at V and 1 base at J, leaving 8 bases unmatched. CDR3 length: 17 residues. Looked up from germline, CDR1 is ENHRY and CDR2 is SYGVKD. The CDR3 nucleotides read TGTGCCATCAGTCTCCGGGACAGGGGGCTTGGGAACACTGAAGCTTTCTTT. Translated: CAISLRDRGLGNTEAFF.

The rearrangement links TRBV15 to TRBJ2-3; TRBD2 is a possible D gene (6 bases). Per the germline V gene, CDR1 is LNHNV and CDR2 is YYDKDF (reference sequence). With 3 bases removed from V and 2 bases from J, the gap between germline ends came to 18 bases. The CDR3 has 17 amino acids. This CDR3 reads CATSSREDSGVTDTQYF. The CDR3 DNA follows: TGTGCCACCAGCAGCAGAGAGGATAGCGGAGTCACAGATACGCAGTATTTT.

The chain carries TRBV13 and TRBJ2-3; tentative D call: TRBD1 (5 bases). Germline lookup yields CDR1 PRHDT and CDR2 FYEKMQ (reference sequence). Trimming shortened V by 2 bases and J by 0 bases, and 9 bases separated the two germline ends. The CDR3 has 15 residues. The CDR3, as DNA: TGTGCCAGCAGCTTAAGGGGCCCTAGCACAGATACGCAGTATTTT. This encodes CASSLRGPSTDTQYF.

The V call is TRBV7-9, the J call TRBJ1-1; D gene uncertain. V was shortened by 2 bases and J by 1 base, with 8 bases between the two germline ends. In germline, CDR1 is SEHNR, CDR2 FQNEAQ (reference sequence). The CDR3 is made up of 14 amino acids. CDR3 DNA: TGTGCCAGCAGCTTACGACAACCGAACACTGAAGCTTTCTTT. It is translated as CASSLRQPNTEAFF.

The chain carries TRBV5-1 and TRBJ2-7, with D maybe TRBD1 (6 bases). The germline V and J ends were trimmed by 5 bases and 3 bases, with 18 bases remaining between them. Looked up from germline, CDR1 is SGHRS and CDR2 is YFSETQ. This CDR3 has 15 residues. The CDR3 spells CASSPPLDSFYEQYF. CDR3 bases: TGCGCCAGCAGTCCGCCCTTGGACAGTTTCTACGAGCAGTACTTC. The whole variable domain, filled in from reference TRBV5-1 and TRBJ2-7, reads KAGVTQTPRYLIKTRGQQVTLSCSPISGHRSVSWYQQTPGQGLQFLFEYFSETQRNKGNFPGRFSGRQFSNSRSEMNVSTLELGDSALYLCASSPPLDSFYEQYFGPGTRLTVT.

The genes are TRBV7-9 and TRBJ1-1, with no clear D. Trimming removed 5 bases at V and 5 bases at J, with 12 bases between. Germline V gene data show CDR1 as SEHNR and CDR2 as FQNEAQ (reference sequence). The CDR3 loop spans 13 amino acids. The CDR3 sequence is CASSPRRVTEAFF. The CDR3 coding sequence is TGTGCCAGCAGCCCTAGGCGGGTAACTGAAGCTTTCTTT.

DNA for the CDR3: TGTGCCAGCAGCCAAGAGGGGACTGACTACGTTTGGAAGCAGTACTTC. Its translation: CASSQEGTDYVWKQYF. The rearrangement links TRBV14 to TRBJ2-7, with D perhaps matching TRBD2 (6 bases). The CDR3 is 16 amino acids. Germline values: CDR1 SGHDN, CDR2 FVKESK. V was clipped by 0 bases and J by 8 bases, with 20 bases between them.

This chain uses TRBV6-4 with TRBJ2-2; 10 bases are a match to TRBD2. Germline loops: CDR1 MRHNA, CDR2 SNTAGT. The CDR3 loop spans 16 amino acids. Germline trimming cut 4 bases from V and 7 bases from J; bases unmatched to any gene: 9. The CDR3 reads CASSAMIAGGIGELFF. The CDR3 nucleotides are TGTGCCAGCAGTGCTATGATAGCGGGAGGTATCGGGGAGCTGTTTTTT.

The sample holds one count of this clone. The V gene is TRBV25-1, the J gene TRBJ2-3; no firm D call. The CDR3 is 14 amino acids. CDR1 and CDR2 (germline): MGHDK, SYGVNS. V lost 7 bases, J lost 6 bases, and 17 bases lay in between. The CDR3 DNA sequence: TGTGCCAGCACGTCGGCCGGTCGAGCGGATACGCAGTATTTT. It specifies CASTSAGRADTQYF.

This clone showed up just a few times. V gene TRBV6-5 combines with J gene TRBJ1-5; maybe TRBD1 (5 bases). Germline V gene lookup returns CDR1 MNHEY and CDR2 SVGAGI. V dropped 6 bases and J dropped 2 bases, with 14 bases sitting between them. The CDR3 loop spans 15 amino acids. The CDR3 bases are TGTGCCAGCAGCGGGGGGTTACGCGGCAATCAGCCCCAGCATTTT. As protein: CASSGGLRGNQPQHF.

This rearrangement joins TRBV2 to TRBJ1-5, with D possibly TRBD1 on 6 matching bases. Deletions cut 0 bases from V and 6 bases from J, with 15 bases between. Germline V gene lookup returns CDR1 SNHLY and CDR2 FYNNEI. The CDR3 length is 16 residues. CDR3 sequence (DNA): TGTGCCAGCAGTGAAGCACTTTCTAGGGGGGGTCAGCCCCAGCATTTT. Translating gives CASSEALSRGGQPQHF.

The rearrangement uses TRBV29-1 and TRBJ1-1; no reliable D call. The CDR3 covers 11 residues. V was shortened by 2 bases and J by 6 bases, with 7 bases between the two germline ends. Per the germline V gene, CDR1 is SQVTM and CDR2 is ANQGSEA. The CDR3 sequence: CSVEIGAEAFF. In DNA, the CDR3 is TGCAGCGTTGAAATCGGGGCTGAAGCTTTCTTT.

V is TRBV7-8 and J is TRBJ2-1, with 8 bases matching TRBD2. The CDR3 loop spans 14 amino acids. Germline V CDR1 and CDR2: SGHVS, FQNEAQ. Trimming cost V 6 bases and J 10 bases; bases outside gene matches: 11. CDR3 region: CASSSGLAYNEQFF. The CDR3 DNA is TGTGCCAGCAGTTCAGGACTAGCCTATAACGAGCAGTTCTTC.

The V call is TRBV28, the J call TRBJ1-5; 8 bases are a match to TRBD1. Germline V gene data show CDR1 as MDHEN and CDR2 as SYDVKM. The V gene end was trimmed by 8 bases and the J gene end by 9 bases; junction bases not matched to a gene: 9. The CDR3 contains 13 residues. CDR3 DNA sequence: TGTGCCAGCCGGGACAGGCCACAGAGGCCCCAGCATTTT. Protein sequence: CASRDRPQRPQHF.

The gene calls are TRBV6-1 and TRBJ1-3; the D gene is possibly TRBD1 (6 bases). V lost 3 bases and J 0 bases, leaving 12 bases between the germline ends. The CDR3 is 16 residues long. CDR1 and CDR2 from the germline V gene are MNHNS and SASEGT. CDR3 in amino acids: CASSDPRTASGNTIYF. The DNA of the CDR3 is TGTGCCAGCAGTGACCCCAGGACAGCCTCTGGAAACACCATATATTTT.

V gene TRBV6-5 combines with J gene TRBJ1-4, with 10 bases aligning to TRBD1. This CDR3 comprises 15 residues. With V trimmed by 2 bases and J by 5 bases, 2 bases remained unmatched. CDR1 is MNHEY and CDR2 is SVGAGI in the germline V gene. The CDR3 sequence: CASSYADRGNEKLFF. CDR3 nucleotides: TGTGCCAGCAGTTACGCGGACAGGGGGAATGAAAAACTGTTTTTT.

The genes are TRBV6-1 and TRBJ2-7; no definite D call. Germline CDR1 reads MNHNS; CDR2 reads SASEGT. Trimming left V 3 bases short and J 0 bases short, with 15 bases between. The CDR3 consists of 16 residues. Here the CDR3 DNA reads TGTGCCAGCAGTGATAAGGCAGCGTTGAGCTCCTACGAGCAGTACTTC. Residues: CASSDKAALSSYEQYF.